This TCR beta chain was sequenced for a study of identical twins. Study-level findings and limits: There was an excess of low generation probability in the out-of-frame alpha sequences that twins shared. Fewer insertions marked abundant cord blood beta clonotypes; young adult naive trended weakly, memory not at all. A partial confounding effect on zero-insertion analyses could come from invariant MAIT and iNKT cells.

cDNA molecules carried unique molecular identifiers, and template switching added a universal primer site. MiXCR, run by TCRdb on the 5' RACE reads, gives a single entry per CDR3 protein. The sample has around 1.7 million distinct CDR3 sequences, less than 40% seen once; the top ten hold 0.25% to 0.3%. To note about this clonotype: What it binds is not known.

The V end was cut by 0 bases, the J end by 4 bases, with 15 bases between. The CDR3 is 17 residues long. Germline-derived CDR1 and CDR2 are MNHNY and SVGAGI (reference sequence). The source material was cord blood. The V gene is TRBV6-6, the J gene TRBJ1-4; D gene ambiguous. The TCR originated in a newborn girl in good health. CDR3 region: CASSYSSPRSVNEKLFF. CDR3 nucleotides: TGTGCCAGCAGTTACTCTTCCCCCAGAAGCGTTAATGAAAAACTGTTTTTT.